These 11 T cell receptor beta chains came from one sample sequenced in a study of PD-1 blockade in mismatch repair-deficient tumors. Repertoires were generated with immunoSEQ multiplex PCR, while TCRdb's copy carries only in-frame clones and drops some. This table holds under 150,000 clones, around 87% found once. The specimen was peripheral blood, collected 44 weeks after starting pembrolizumab. The receptor source for this set is an adult with mismatch repair-deficient cancer.

The gene calls are TRBV27 and TRBJ1-4; TRBD1 is a possible D gene (6 bases). The V gene's germline CDR1 is MNHEY and CDR2 SMNVEV (reference sequence). Trimming left V 3 bases short and J 8 bases short, with 16 bases between. The length of the CDR3 is 15 residues. The CDR3 spells CASSLTGAGEEKLFF. Here the CDR3 DNA reads TGTGCCAGCAGTTTGACGGGGGCCGGAGAGGAAAAACTGTTTTTT.

The chain couples TRBV30 to TRBJ2-7, with D perhaps matching TRBD1 or TRBD2 (6 bases each). The ends were cut back, 0 bases at V and 2 bases at J, with 11 bases in the middle. The CDR3 is 14 amino acids. Germline V CDR1 and CDR2: GTSNPN, SVGIG (reference sequence). CDR3 sequence: CAWSVLGGAYEQYF. CDR3 DNA: TGTGCCTGGAGTGTACTGGGGGGCGCCTACGAGCAGTACTTC.

The rearrangement joins TRBV9 to TRBJ2-1; D not resolved. The germline V and J ends were trimmed by 3 bases and 5 bases, with 3 bases remaining between them. The V gene's germline CDR1 is SGDLS and CDR2 YYNGEE. The CDR3 extends over 11 amino acids. The CDR3 region is CASSADNEQFF. The CDR3 nucleotides are TGTGCCAGCAGCGCCGACAATGAGCAGTTCTTC. The full variable domain, rest sourced from reference TRBV9 and TRBJ2-1, is DSGVTQTPKHLITATGQRVTLRCSPRSGDLSVYWYQQSLDQGLQFLIQYYNGEERAKGNILERFSAQQFPDLHSELNLSSLELGDSALYFCASSADNEQFFGPGTRLTVL.

CDR3 in amino acids: CASSLAATDEQYF. The CDR3 DNA reads TGTGCCAGCAGCTTAGCGGCGACAGACGAGCAGTACTTC. The chain joins TRBV7-9 to TRBJ2-7, with a possible D match to TRBD1 (5 bases). Trimming pared 0 bases from V and 5 bases from J, leaving 8 bases between. The CDR3 spans 13 residues. Germline V gene sequence: CDR1 SEHNR, CDR2 FQNEAQ (reference sequence).

The rearrangement uses TRBV6-1 and TRBJ1-5; maybe TRBD1 (5 bases). Germline loops: CDR1 MNHNS, CDR2 SASEGT. V shed 9 bases and J shed 6 bases, with 18 bases lying between them. The length of the CDR3 is 14 residues. CDR3 sequence (DNA): TGTGCCAGTACACATTCAGGGTTGGGTCAGCCCCAGCATTTT. Amino acids: CASTHSGLGQPQHF.

The chain combines TRBV28 with TRBJ2-1, with D maybe TRBD2 (6 bases). The CDR3 is made up of 15 amino acids. V was clipped by 1 base and J by 5 bases, with 12 bases between them. In germline, CDR1 is MDHEN, CDR2 SYDVKM. The CDR3 nucleotides are TGTGCCAGCAGTTTATTTCCTAGCGTCGACAATGAGCAGTTCTTC. It yields the protein CASSLFPSVDNEQFF.

This chain uses TRBV7-3 with TRBJ2-1, with 11 bases identical to TRBD2. Germline CDR1 is SGHTA and CDR2 is FQGTGA. The CDR3 consists of 15 residues. The ends lost 0 bases at V and 10 bases at J; junction bases unmatched: 5. CDR3 coding DNA: TGTGCCAGCAGCTTAACTAGCGGGAGGGCCGAAGAGCAGTTCTTC. Protein sequence: CASSLTSGRAEEQFF.

This clone was seen once. This chain joins TRBV7-3 and TRBJ2-1; the match to TRBD2 covers 10 bases. The CDR3 runs to 15 residues. V trimming: 5 bases; J trimming: 2 bases; junction bases outside the gene matches: 3. From germline, CDR1 is SGHTA and CDR2 FQGTGA. The CDR3 coding sequence is TGTGCCAGCAGCCTTAGCGGGGGGACCTACAATGAGCAGTTCTTC. Amino acid sequence: CASSLSGGTYNEQFF. The variable domain in full, with the rest retrieved from reference TRBV7-3 and TRBJ2-1, is GAGVSQTPSNKVTEKGKYVELRCDPISGHTALYWYRQSLGQGPEFLIYFQGTGAADDSGLPNDRFFAVRPEGSVSTLKIQRTERGDSAVYLCASSLSGGTYNEQFFGPGTRLTVL.

The rearrangement links TRBV27 to TRBJ2-7, with 13 bases fitting TRBD2. The V gene end was trimmed by 5 bases and the J gene end by 4 bases; junction bases not matched to a gene: 8. The CDR3 has 16 residues. Germline V gene lookup returns CDR1 MNHEY and CDR2 SMNVEV (reference sequence). CDR3 in amino acids: CASSPALGLAGYEQYF. In nucleotides, the CDR3 is TGTGCCAGCAGTCCAGCCCTGGGACTAGCGGGGTACGAGCAGTACTTC.

The CDR3 DNA reads as TGTGCCAGCAGTTCCCCGGGACAGAGCACAGATACGCAGTATTTT. Its translation is CASSSPGQSTDTQYF. The chain uses TRBV28 and TRBJ2-3; 7 nucleotides line up with TRBD1. Germline V lookup: CDR1 MDHEN, CDR2 SYDVKM. The junction had 4 bases not matched to a gene; V was cut back by 4 bases and J by 0 bases. This CDR3 comprises 15 residues.

This chain links TRBV15 with TRBJ2-3; no clear D. V was shortened by 1 base and J by 3 bases, with 5 bases between the two germline ends. Germline V CDR1 and CDR2: LNHNV, YYDKDF (reference sequence). The CDR3 runs to 13 residues. In DNA, the CDR3 is TGTGCCACCAGCAGAGTGAGGACAGATACGCAGTATTTT. This sequence encodes CATSRVRTDTQYF.